The source of this TCR beta chain is a study of T cells in tuberculosis. Study summary: CD1B tetramers identified T cells specific for mycobacterial lipid GMM. Overall study findings and caveats: Selection depended on which cryopreserved specimens were available. Active tuberculosis patients had shorter CDR3-alpha; the beta difference was nonsignificant.

Clones were sequenced by immunoSEQ multiplex PCR, and TCRdb holds only the in-frame ones, with some missing. The repertoire holds tens of thousands of clones, around 89% seen once, with about 15% in the top ten. V lost 2 bases, J lost 3 bases, and 1 base stayed unmatched. The CDR3 is made up of 14 amino acids. CDR1 and CDR2 from the germline V gene are SGHRS and YFSETQ. Comments on this clone: No antigen is known for it.

This chain joins TRBV5-1 and TRBJ2-5, with 10 bases fitting TRBD2. The TCR was taken from a donor aged 10-29 years with latent tuberculosis or without tuberculosis infection. Source material: PBMCs. In DNA, the CDR3 is TGCGCCAGCAGCTTTCTAGCGGGGGAAGAGACCCAGTACTTC. Translating gives CASSFLAGEETQYF.